Presented here are 4 T cell receptor beta chains from one specimen sequenced in a study of shared clonotypes between healthy human individuals. The assay was immunoSEQ multiplex PCR, and TCRdb's table has in-frame clones only and misses some. The table records 2,100,000 or so clones, approximately 96% of them present only once. The sample consisted of naive CD4+ T cells sorted from blood. Stated subset: CD45RA+ positively selected. The source is a man in his late teens or twenties in good health.

This rearrangement joins TRBV7-9 to TRBJ1-2; 8 nucleotides match TRBD1. The CDR3 sequence is 16 residues long. Germline V gene lookup returns CDR1 SEHNR and CDR2 FQNEAQ (reference sequence). After removal of 5 bases from V and 5 bases from J, the junction contained 13 bases not matched to a gene. CDR3 protein: CASSLAGGQALYGYTF. CDR3 coding DNA: TGTGCCAGCAGCCTTGCAGGGGGACAGGCGTTATATGGCTACACCTTC.

The rearrangement joins TRBV18 to TRBJ2-5; D uncertain. Trimming left V 3 bases short and J 7 bases short, with 9 bases between. The germline gives CDR1 KGHSH, CDR2 LQKENI. CDR3 size: 12 residues. CDR3 residues: CASSPPLGTQYF. The CDR3 bases are TGTGCCAGCTCACCCCCTCTTGGGACCCAGTACTTC. Combining the CDR3 with reference TRBV18 and TRBJ2-5 gives the whole variable domain NAGVMQNPRHLVRRRGQEARLRCSPMKGHSHVYWYRQLPEEGLKFMVYLQKENIIDESGMPKERFSAEFPKEGPSILRIQQVVRGDSAAYFCASSPPLGTQYFGPGTRLLVL.

The chain employs TRBV6-1 and TRBJ1-5; 7 bases agree with TRBD1. There are 16 residues in the CDR3. Germline V gives CDR1 MNHNS, CDR2 SASEGT. V lost 0 bases, J lost 2 bases, and 4 bases stayed unmatched. The DNA of the CDR3 is TGTGCCAGCAGTGAAGCGACTACAGGGGGCAATCAGCCCCAGCATTTT. Its translation is CASSEATTGGNQPQHF.

The chain combines TRBV6-5 with TRBJ2-1, with D perhaps TRBD2 (6 bases). CDR3 size: 14 residues. CDR1 MNHEY and CDR2 SVGAGI come from the germline V gene. Trimming stripped 6 bases from V and 9 bases from J, with 18 bases between. The CDR3, as DNA: TGTGCCAGCAGCGCGGGGACGCCTTATCGTGAGCAGTTCTTC. It encodes CASSAGTPYREQFF.